The 6 T cell receptor beta chains below come from one sample, sequenced in a study of a mutant IDH1 vaccine in newly diagnosed glioma. Time point noted: week 35, safety follow-up. Doses comprised 300 ug of mutant IDH1 20-mer peptide each, plus topical imiquimod. These receptors have no known antigen. Method: immunoSEQ multiplex PCR; TCRdb's copy keeps in-frame clones and lacks some. The sample has over 60,000 clones, roughly four fifths seen once. Sample: PBMCs, taken from a glioma patient whose treatment included an IDH1 peptide vaccine. These receptors were taken from a man in his forties with glioma.

The rearrangement uses TRBV10-3 and TRBJ2-1, with D hard to call. V lost 4 bases and J lost 6, with 16 bases in between. The CDR3 sequence is 15 residues long. In germline, CDR1 is ENHRY, CDR2 SYGVKD. CDR3 sequence: CAISGSFQASNEQFF. The CDR3 DNA is TGTGCCATCAGTGGCAGCTTCCAGGCTTCCAATGAGCAGTTCTTC.

The V gene is TRBV7-9, the J gene TRBJ1-2; D not certain. Trimming cost V 3 bases and J 6 bases, with 11 bases left between them. The CDR3 totals 13 residues. Germline V gene sequence: CDR1 SEHNR, CDR2 FQNEAQ (reference sequence). This CDR3 is CASSLGLTDGYTF. Here the CDR3 DNA reads TGTGCCAGCAGCTTGGGGTTGACGGATGGCTACACCTTC.

This clone was observed once. This CDR3 reads CASSNLQRTTRVTSYEQYF. The CDR3 bases are TGTGCCAGCAGCAACCTACAGCGGACGACCCGAGTTACCTCCTACGAGCAGTACTTC. This chain links TRBV21-1 with TRBJ2-7; the table names TRBD2, a call not compared with the DNA. TRBV21-1 corresponds to a pseudogene. This CDR3 comprises 19 residues.

The J gene is TRBJ2-5, the V gene TRBV7-8; 10 bases agree with TRBD2. This CDR3 is 15 amino acids long. V gave up 7 bases and J gave up 2 bases; unmatched junction bases: 7. Per germline, CDR1 SGHVS and CDR2 FQNEAQ. CDR3 sequence reads: CASNPGLAEQETQYF. In nucleotides, the CDR3 is TGTGCCAGCAACCCCGGACTAGCGGAGCAAGAGACCCAGTACTTC.

J is TRBJ1-2 and V is TRBV5-4, with D possibly TRBD1 on 5 matching bases. This CDR3 has 14 residues. Trimming removed 2 bases at V and 3 bases at J, with 11 bases between. Germline CDR1 reads SGHNT; CDR2 reads YYREEE (reference sequence). The CDR3 sequence is CASSLRGTDYGYTF. The CDR3, as DNA: TGTGCCAGCAGCTTACGGGGGACTGACTATGGCTACACCTTC. The whole variable domain, filled in from reference TRBV5-4 and TRBJ1-2, reads ETGVTQSPTHLIKTRGQQVTLRCSSQSGHNTVSWYQQALGQGPQFIFQYYREEENGRGNFPPRFSGLQFPNYSSELNVNALELDDSALYLCASSLRGTDYGYTFGSGTRLTVV.

The V and J genes are TRBV2 and TRBJ2-3; the match to TRBD2 covers 7 bases. Germline CDR1 reads SNHLY; CDR2 reads FYNNEI. The CDR3 is 17 residues long. Trimming cost V 6 bases and J 3 bases; bases outside gene matches: 15. The CDR3 coding sequence is TGTGCCAGCAGCGGTTTTTCGGGGGAGGGCTCGACAGATACGCAGTATTTT. Amino acid sequence: CASSGFSGEGSTDTQYF.